Below, 29 T cell receptor beta chains from the same sample are listed, as sequenced in a study of T-cell memory formation after mild COVID-19. TCRdb used MiXCR to reprocess the 5' RACE reads, holding one entry per CDR3 protein. The table lists more than 200,000 distinct CDR3 sequences, over 15% of them singletons. The sequenced sample was PBMCs or a T cell subset sorted from them (not recorded which). The receptors derive from a man younger than 35 who had mild COVID-19 (a few samples of this study predate the infection). Cell type and time point are not known.

J is TRBJ2-1 and V is TRBV28; 7 bases are a match to TRBD2. This CDR3 has 14 residues. Germline V lookup: CDR1 MDHEN, CDR2 SYDVKM. V gave up 3 bases and J gave up 6 bases; unmatched junction bases: 5. For the CDR3, the DNA is TGTGCCAGCAGTTTCGGGGGGAACCTCAATGAGCAGTTCTTC. Its translation is CASSFGGNLNEQFF.

This clonotype was seen a handful of times. The chain is built from TRBV6-2 or TRBV6-3 and TRBJ1-6, with D perhaps TRBD1 (5 bases). The CDR3 has 15 amino acids. Germline lookup yields CDR1 MNHEY and CDR2 SVGEGT. Trimming removed 2 bases at V and 4 bases at J, with 9 bases between. Written as DNA, the CDR3 is TGTGCCAGCAGTTACGGGACGCCGTATAATTCACCCCTCCACTTT. Protein: CASSYGTPYNSPLHF.

The chain couples TRBV5-5 to TRBJ1-2, with TRBD1 as a possible D gene (5 bases). Trimming removed 3 bases at V and 5 bases at J, with 11 bases between. The CDR3 totals 13 residues. Germline lookup yields CDR1 SGHKS and CDR2 YYEKEE (reference sequence). CDR3 in DNA: TGTGCCAGCAGCTCTTGGGGCGGGTATGGCTACACCTTC. Translation gives CASSSWGGYGYTF. The full variable domain, in which reference TRBV5-5 and TRBJ1-2 provide the parts outside the CDR3, is DAGVTQSPTHLIKTRGQQVTLRCSPISGHKSVSWYQQVLGQGPQFIFQYYEKEERGRGNFPDRFSARQFPNYSSELNVNALLLGDSALYLCASSSWGGYGYTFGSGTRLTVV.

The chain carries TRBV11-1 and TRBJ2-1; 9 nucleotides line up with TRBD2. The CDR3 is made up of 18 amino acids. Looked up from germline, CDR1 is SGHAT and CDR2 is FQDESV (reference sequence). V lost 4 bases, J lost 0 bases, and 10 bases stayed unmatched. This CDR3 is CASSSLTSGLSSYNEQFF. As DNA, the CDR3 is TGTGCCAGCAGCTCTTTGACTAGCGGCCTGAGCTCCTACAATGAGCAGTTCTTC.

This clonotype was counted only a few times. The chain carries TRBV7-2 and TRBJ2-5; 13 nucleotides line up with TRBD2. The trim removed 1 base at V and 5 bases at J, leaving 7 bases unmatched. This CDR3 has 17 amino acids. Germline-derived CDR1 and CDR2 are SGHTA and FQGNSA. CDR3 sequence: CASSLGVTSGGAETQYF. The CDR3 DNA is TGTGCCAGCAGCTTAGGCGTTACTAGCGGGGGGGCCGAGACCCAGTACTTC. Supplemented by reference TRBV7-2 and TRBJ2-5, the full variable domain reads GAGVSQSPSNKVTEKGKDVELRCDPISGHTALYWYRQSLGQGLEFLIYFQGNSAPDKSGLPSDRFSAERTGGSVSTLTIQRTQQEDSAVYLCASSLGVTSGGAETQYFGPGTRLLVL.

This chain links TRBV10-3 with TRBJ2-7, with a tentative D call TRBD2 (5 bases). The CDR3 length is 14 residues. CDR1 is ENHRY and CDR2 is SYGVKD in the germline V gene. Between the trimmed V and J ends, which lost 3 bases and 6 bases, there was a span of 15 bases. CDR3 in amino acids: CAISEYRASGEQYV. Written as DNA, the CDR3 is TGTGCCATCAGTGAATACCGGGCAAGCGGCGAGCAGTACGTC.

The chain recombines TRBV7-9 with TRBJ1-1, with D perhaps TRBD1 (5 bases). The CDR3 length is 13 residues. The germline V gene encodes CDR1 SEHNR and CDR2 FQNEAQ (reference sequence). V was cut by 6 bases and J by 2 bases, with 10 bases left in between. CDR3 sequence (DNA): TGTGCCAGCAGTGAGGGGCCTAACACTGAAGCTTTCTTT. Translating it yields CASSEGPNTEAFF.

V is TRBV20-1 and J is TRBJ2-3; D is possibly TRBD2 (5 bases). V lost 2 bases to trimming and J lost 2 bases, with 14 bases between them. Germline V gives CDR1 DFQATT, CDR2 SNEGSKA (reference sequence). The CDR3 extends over 15 amino acids. Written as DNA, the CDR3 is TGCAGTGCTAGATCCCTGGAGGAGCCCACAGATACGCAGTATTTT. This sequence encodes CSARSLEEPTDTQYF.

This chain connects TRBV10-3 to TRBJ2-1; 7 bases are shared with TRBD2. The trim removed 6 bases at V and 4 bases at J, leaving 9 bases unmatched. Germline V CDR1 and CDR2: ENHRY, SYGVKD. This CDR3 contains 15 residues. The DNA of the CDR3 is TGTGCCATCAGCTATACCGGGACTACATACAATGAGCAGTTCTTC. Translation: CAISYTGTTYNEQFF.

V gene TRBV24-1 combines with J gene TRBJ2-2, with 9 bases that match TRBD2. The CDR3 contains 17 residues. Germline values: CDR1 KGHDR, CDR2 SFDVKD. Trimming removed 3 bases from V and 4 bases from J; junction bases left unmatched: 8. The DNA of the CDR3 is TGTGCCACCAGTGATCCCCCGGGACTAGCCCGCACCGGGGAGCTGTTTTTT. Amino acid sequence: CATSDPPGLARTGELFF.

CDR3 nucleotides: TGTGCCATCAGTGATGTGGGGCTAGGTGAAAGTTCTAATGAAAAACTGTTTTTT. Its protein is CAISDVGLGESSNEKLFF. This chain connects TRBV10-3 to TRBJ1-4; D perhaps matches TRBD1 (5 bases). CDR1 and CDR2 (germline): ENHRY, SYGVKD. V lost 3 bases and J 3 bases, leaving 20 bases between the germline ends. The CDR3 covers 18 residues.

The chain links TRBV9 to TRBJ2-3, with D perhaps matching TRBD2 (5 bases). Germline loops: CDR1 SGDLS, CDR2 YYNGEE. CDR3 length: 15 amino acids. Trimming took 4 bases from V and 4 from J, leaving 16 bases between them. Written as DNA, the CDR3 is TGTGCCAGCAGCCCTAGTCCCGATAGCGCAGATACGCAGTATTTT. Amino acid sequence: CASSPSPDSADTQYF. Based on the CDR3 plus reference TRBV9 and TRBJ2-3, the full variable domain is DSGVTQTPKHLITATGQRVTLRCSPRSGDLSVYWYQQSLDQGLQFLIQYYNGEERAKGNILERFSAQQFPDLHSELNLSSLELGDSALYFCASSPSPDSADTQYFGPGTRLTVL.

This clonotype was observed a handful of times. The chain joins TRBV4-2 to TRBJ2-3; 7 bases agree with TRBD2. Losses at the gene ends were 3 bases for V and 5 bases for J; bases not matched to a gene: 14. The CDR3 sequence is 17 residues long. The V gene's germline CDR1 is LGHNA and CDR2 YNFKEQ. The CDR3 reads CASSHPLGRGNIDTQYF. In nucleotides, the CDR3 is TGTGCCAGCAGCCACCCCCTCGGGCGGGGGAACATAGATACGCAGTATTTT.

There are a few counts of this clonotype. The J gene is TRBJ1-6, the V gene TRBV19; D may be TRBD1 (5 bases). The CDR3 length is 14 residues. With 6 bases removed from V and 7 bases from J, the gap between germline ends came to 13 bases. Germline CDR1 and CDR2: LNHDA and SQIVND (reference sequence). The CDR3 DNA sequence: TGTGCCAGTAGCCTCAGGGAAAGGAATTCACCCCTCCACTTT. This encodes CASSLRERNSPLHF.

This chain joins TRBV5-1 and TRBJ1-6; 10 nucleotides match TRBD1. Germline CDR1 and CDR2: SGHRS and YFSETQ. The CDR3 has 15 amino acids. V dropped 4 bases and J dropped 6; count of bases not matched to a gene: 4. DNA for the CDR3: TGCGCCAGCAGCCGGGGGACAGGGGTTAATTCACCCCTCCACTTT. Its translation: CASSRGTGVNSPLHF.

This clonotype was recorded at least ten times. The chain is built from TRBV5-1 and TRBJ2-3; D unresolved. In germline, CDR1 is SGHRS, CDR2 YFSETQ. Deletions cut 0 bases from V and 2 bases from J, with 10 bases between. This CDR3 has 15 amino acids. CDR3 coding DNA: TGCGCCAGCAGCTTGGCCATAGGGTACACAGATACGCAGTATTTT. This sequence encodes CASSLAIGYTDTQYF.

CDR3 amino acids: CASSIDGDSNQPQHF. The CDR3 DNA reads as TGTGCCAGCAGCATAGACGGGGATAGCAATCAGCCCCAGCATTTT. The V and J genes are TRBV7-9 and TRBJ1-5; no firm D call. Trimming cost V 5 bases and J 0 bases, with 11 bases left between them. The CDR3 has 15 amino acids. Germline V lookup: CDR1 SEHNR, CDR2 FQNEAQ (reference sequence).

The chain combines TRBV2 with TRBJ1-2; D is ambiguous. The CDR3 consists of 15 residues. The germline gives CDR1 SNHLY, CDR2 FYNNEI. The V end lost 2 bases, the J end lost 0 bases, and 10 bases lay between the germline ends. The CDR3 loop is CASSERGRTNYGYTF. CDR3 coding DNA: TGTGCCAGCAGTGAAAGAGGCAGAACTAACTATGGCTACACCTTC.

The chain uses TRBV4-3 and TRBJ1-2; TRBD1 aligns across 8 bases. The CDR3 contains 15 residues. Trimming removed 4 bases from V and 4 bases from J; junction bases left unmatched: 8. The germline gives CDR1 LGHNA, CDR2 YSLEER. CDR3 region: CASSRSDRGIYGYTF. Here the CDR3 DNA reads TGCGCCAGCAGCCGCTCAGACAGGGGCATCTATGGCTACACCTTC.

V and J are TRBV5-5 and TRBJ1-3, with D unresolved. Deletions cut 1 base from V and 4 bases from J, with 12 bases between. CDR1 and CDR2 from the germline V gene are SGHKS and YYEKEE (reference sequence). This CDR3 has 15 residues. The CDR3 loop is CASSLMSSRGNTIYF. For the CDR3, the DNA is TGTGCCAGCAGCTTGATGTCGTCTCGAGGAAACACCATATATTTT. The whole variable domain, filled in from reference TRBV5-5 and TRBJ1-3, reads DAGVTQSPTHLIKTRGQQVTLRCSPISGHKSVSWYQQVLGQGPQFIFQYYEKEERGRGNFPDRFSARQFPNYSSELNVNALLLGDSALYLCASSLMSSRGNTIYFGEGSWLTVV.

The gene calls are TRBV7-9 and TRBJ2-5; possible D gene TRBD2, 6 bases. Between the trimmed V and J ends, which lost 2 bases and 4 bases, there was a span of 8 bases. There are 13 residues in the CDR3. Germline lookup yields CDR1 SEHNR and CDR2 FQNEAQ (reference sequence). Here the CDR3 reads CASSLWGGETQYF. The CDR3 nucleotides read TGTGCCAGCAGCTTATGGGGAGGAGAGACCCAGTACTTC. The complete variable domain, with remaining parts taken from reference TRBV7-9 and TRBJ2-5, reads DTGVSQNPRHKITKRGQNVTFRCDPISEHNRLYWYRQTLGQGPEFLTYFQNEAQLEKSRLLSDRFSAERPKGSFSTLEIQRTEQGDSAMYLCASSLWGGETQYFGPGTRLLVL.

The V call is TRBV6-6, the J call TRBJ2-7; TRBD1 might be the D (5 bases). V dropped 5 bases and J dropped 2 bases, with 7 bases sitting between them. The germline CDR1 and CDR2 sequences are MNHNY and SVGAGI (reference sequence). The CDR3 covers 12 residues. The CDR3 reads CASSRGTYEQYV. DNA for the CDR3: TGTGCCAGCAGTAGGGGAACCTACGAGCAGTACGTC.

This chain links TRBV24-1 with TRBJ2-5, with 9 bases lining up with TRBD1. V lost 5 bases to trimming and J lost 4 bases; unmatched junction nucleotides: 10. This CDR3 has 16 amino acids. Germline V CDR1 and CDR2: KGHDR, SFDVKD. The CDR3 bases are TGTGCCACCAGTGCTTCGTGGGACAGGGTAGGAGAGACCCAGTACTTC. Protein product: CATSASWDRVGETQYF.

The V gene is TRBV5-4, the J gene TRBJ2-3; D possibly corresponds to TRBD1 (5 bases). This CDR3 has 15 residues. V shed 4 bases and J shed 2 bases, with 14 bases lying between them. CDR1 SGHNT and CDR2 YYREEE come from the germline V gene (reference sequence). CDR3 region: CASSLDDRPTDTQYF. CDR3 coding DNA: TGTGCCAGCAGCCTTGACGACAGACCCACAGATACGCAGTATTTT.

This clonotype was seen at least ten times. The genes are TRBV7-2 and TRBJ2-7; D is possibly TRBD1 or TRBD2 (5 bases each). Trimming removed 5 bases at V and 6 bases at J, with 17 bases between. This CDR3 comprises 14 residues. From germline, CDR1 is SGHTA and CDR2 FQGNSA. The CDR3 DNA follows: TGTGCCAGCAGCGCCTCCCCAGGGAGACCCGAGCAGTACTTC. Protein sequence: CASSASPGRPEQYF.

This chain uses TRBV7-3 with TRBJ2-1; tentative D call: TRBD2 (6 bases). From germline, CDR1 is SGHTA and CDR2 FQGTGA. V was clipped by 5 bases and J by 0 bases, with 17 bases between them. The CDR3 is 17 residues long. The CDR3 loop reads CASSPQVGGLSYNEQFF. The CDR3 DNA is TGTGCCAGCAGCCCCCAGGTCGGGGGACTCTCCTACAATGAGCAGTTCTTC.

The sample holds many counts of this clonotype. This chain uses TRBV10-3 with TRBJ1-1; D might be TRBD1 (5 bases). The V gene's germline CDR1 is ENHRY and CDR2 SYGVKD. The CDR3 totals 14 residues. Trimming removed 2 bases from V and 5 bases from J, with 12 bases in between. The CDR3 protein is CAISEGAGQTEAFF. DNA of the CDR3: TGTGCCATCAGTGAGGGGGCCGGGCAGACTGAAGCTTTCTTT.

The rearrangement uses TRBV2 and TRBJ1-6; D unresolved. Germline V gene sequence: CDR1 SNHLY, CDR2 FYNNEI. This CDR3 has 16 amino acids. Trimming removed 5 bases from V and 4 bases from J, with 15 bases in between. The CDR3 DNA reads as TGTGCCAGCAGTCGTTGGGCAATTCTGTATAATTCACCCCTCCACTTT. Protein sequence: CASSRWAILYNSPLHF.

This clonotype was counted only a few times. The chain is built from TRBV29-1 and TRBJ1-2; D is unresolved. V lost 7 bases to trimming and J lost 2 bases, with 8 bases between them. The CDR3 covers 11 residues. Germline-derived CDR1 and CDR2 are SQVTM and ANQGSEA. Here the CDR3 DNA reads TGCAGCGGGGCATCCAACTATGGCTACACCTTC. Translation: CSGASNYGYTF.